This is a list of T cell receptor beta chains from one sample in a study of blood T cell repertoires in COVID-19. Method: immunoSEQ multiplex PCR; TCRdb's copy keeps in-frame clones and lacks some. Among 150,000 to 200,000 clones listed, 85% were seen once. The specimen was peripheral blood. These TCRs come from a person between 65 and 80 years old with COVID-19, enrolled during active disease. Each CDR3 is given without its conserved first and last residue. Size values are once, few and many counts, or a class for expanded clones, and some rows have none.

v_call clone_size cdr3_aa
TRBV6-6 NA ASNQRDYEQY
TRBV5-6 NA ASSPHGRSLYGYT
TRBV19 NA ASIKTGENYGYT
TRBV7-2 NA ASSAYGEYNEQF
TRBV7-2 NA ASSLESTGVINGYT
TRBV28 once ASSLAREVNGYT
TRBV19 NA ASSIKLVQGAGEQF
TRBV7-9 NA ASSIGSSTGELF
TRBV30 NA AWIPDRRPYGYT
TRBV6-2/TRBV6-3 NA ASSYHTRSLNTEAF
TRBV7-9 few ASSLGQGRGYGYT
TRBV6-1 once ASSEGRGLAEKLF
TRBV30 NA AWSRPLIGGYT
TRBV11-3 NA ASSNRLGSNEQF
TRBV10-3 NA AISGGQGAKNIQY
TRBV29-1 NA SVEVRGVAEAF
TRBV7-8 NA ASSSGYLAYEQY
TRBV28 NA ASSLSPGAGTGELF
TRBV11-2 NA ASSLDGGVSNYGYT
TRBV3-1/TRBV3-2 NA ASSQGQLGTNLH
TRBV23-1 NA ASSPANGGYGYT
TRBV28 few ASSWPPGTGGAQAQH
TRBV28 NA ASSLGGKAGNTIY
TRBV5-1 NA ASSLEGGASYEQY
TRBV19 NA ASSNRLTQTEAF
TRBV28 NA ASSSPGLSSYNEQF
TRBV5-1 NA ASSAGVTGELF
TRBV11-2 NA ASSLLAGGPGELF
TRBV7-9 NA ASSFGTSGYNEQF
TRBV2 once ASRGQGVYGYT
TRBV28 once ASQTGVSTEAF
TRBV20-1 NA SASRFAGFYNEQF
TRBV24-1 NA ATSDGGTDTQY
TRBV9 NA ASSFRWNTDRANTEAF
TRBV19 NA ASSIDLGSGDTQY
TRBV7-2 NA ASSLEDRGNQPQH
TRBV9 NA ASSPLAGATGELF
TRBV4-1 NA ASSLVPGQGPGGNTIY
TRBV2 NA ASSDELNSPLH
TRBV5-6 few ASSLETGRYEQY
TRBV9 NA ASSVAADSYEQY
TRBV2 NA ASSWGLLNEQF
TRBV21-1 NA ASSKLPPVRGGTDTQY
TRBV9 NA ASSPRTDNEKLF
TRBV3-1/TRBV3-2 NA ASSPSTGSTEAF
TRBV19 NA ASRSLEGKNQPQH
TRBV27 once ASSSGTGGPLVYEQY
TRBV9 NA ASSVGGTSVEQF
TRBV2 NA ASARVTADQPQH
TRBV7-2 NA ASSLETGFNQPQH
TRBV19 NA ARDGLAALYNEQF
TRBV21-1 few AVSGGRNEQF
TRBV9 NA ASRGGAGNTIY
TRBV11-2 NA ASSLSGENTEAF
TRBV4-3 NA ASSLGVQGRQPQH